These T cell receptor beta chains were read from a single sample in a study of blood T cell repertoires in COVID-19. Libraries were prepared by immunoSEQ multiplex PCR; TCRdb keeps only in-frame clonotypes and omits some of them. The sample shows over 400,000 clones, more than 80% of them seen only once. The sequenced sample was peripheral blood. Receptors were obtained from a woman in her twenties or thirties with active or convalescent COVID-19. The CDR3 runs from the conserved cysteine through the conserved F or W. D genes are given only for firm matches. Rows give clone size only sometimes, using once, few, many, or a class for an expanded clone.

>-|TRBD2|TRBV6-4|TRBJ2-3
TGTGCCAGCGCAGTGGAGGGTAGCGGGAGGGATACGCAGTATTTT
CASAVEGSGRDTQYF
>-|-|TRBV3-1/TRBV3-2|TRBJ1-4
TGTGCCAGCAGCCAAAGAAGGGGTGTTGAAAAACTGTTTTTT
CASSQRRGVEKLFF
>once|TRBD1|TRBV29-1|TRBJ2-5
TGCAGCGCCGTGACAGGGGGAGTCCAAGAGACCCAGTACTTC
CSAVTGGVQETQYF
>-|-|TRBV6-1|TRBJ1-5
TGTGCCAGCAGTGAACTCCGGGACAACTTAGGCAATCAGCCCCAGCATTTT
CASSELRDNLGNQPQHF
>-|TRBD2|TRBV11-1|TRBJ2-1
TGTGCCAGCAGCCCGATTCGGGAGGGCCCTAATGAGCAGTTCTTC
CASSPIREGPNEQFF
>-|-|TRBV10-1|TRBJ1-1
TGCGCCAGCAGTGAGTCCTCGGGGAACACTGAAGCTTTCTTT
CASSESSGNTEAFF
>few|TRBD1|TRBV10-2|TRBJ1-2
TGCGCCAGCAGTCTGGACAGGCTAGCAGAATCTTCTAGTGGCTACACCTTC
CASSLDRLAESSSGYTF
>once|TRBD1|TRBV15|TRBJ2-7
TGTGCCACCAGCAAAGACAGGGGTTACGAGCAGTACTTC
CATSKDRGYEQYF
>once|TRBD2|TRBV10-1|TRBJ2-2
TGCGCCAGCAGTGTAATCCGACTAGCGGGAGGGCCAAACACCGGGGAGCTGTTTTTT
CASSVIRLAGGPNTGELFF
>few|TRBD1|TRBV2|TRBJ1-5
TGTGCCAGCAGAGGGGACAGCAGCAATCAGCCCCAGCATTTT
CASRGDSSNQPQHF